The clone carrying this TCR beta chain came up a few times. Its antigen is not known. The data stem from a study of T cells in Graves' hyperthyroidism and ophthalmopathy. Findings and caveats of the study: Blood also carried most thyroid clonotypes expanded above 0.001.

Regions amplified from RNA transcripts were the TCR beta CDR3 regions. The study used the HTBI primer set for a first-round RT-PCR of the TCR CDR3. TCRdb re-called the multiplex PCR reads with MiXCR, one entry per CDR3 protein. The sample holds hundreds of thousands of distinct CDR3 sequences, approximately 19% seen once. Trimming removed 7 bases at V and 4 bases at J, with 11 bases between. The germline gives CDR1 MDHEN, CDR2 SYDVKM. The CDR3 is 12 residues long. Reasons for excluding patients were uncontrolled infection, other autoimmune disease, pregnancy or lactation. This clonotype was obtained from a man aged 50-59 years with Graves' ophthalmopathy. The V and J genes are TRBV28 and TRBJ2-7, with D unresolved. The specimen was blood. In nucleotides, the CDR3 is TGTGCCAGCACCGTCAATGGGTACGAGCAGTACTTC. Encoded protein: CASTVNGYEQYF.